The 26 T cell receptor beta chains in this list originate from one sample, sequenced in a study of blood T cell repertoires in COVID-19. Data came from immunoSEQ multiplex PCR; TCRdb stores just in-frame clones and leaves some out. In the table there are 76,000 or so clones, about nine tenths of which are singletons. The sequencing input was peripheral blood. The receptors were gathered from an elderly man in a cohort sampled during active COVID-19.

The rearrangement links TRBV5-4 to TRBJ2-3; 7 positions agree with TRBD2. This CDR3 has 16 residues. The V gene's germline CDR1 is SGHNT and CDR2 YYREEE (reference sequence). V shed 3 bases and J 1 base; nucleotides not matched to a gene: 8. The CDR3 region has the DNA TGTGCCAGCAGCTCATTTCGGGGGGTTGGCACAGATACGCAGTATTTT. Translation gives CASSSFRGVGTDTQYF.

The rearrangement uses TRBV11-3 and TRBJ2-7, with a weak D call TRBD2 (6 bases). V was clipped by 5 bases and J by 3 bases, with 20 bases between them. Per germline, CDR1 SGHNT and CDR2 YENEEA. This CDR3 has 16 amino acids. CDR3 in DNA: TGTGCCAGCAGCCCTACCCCCGCCGGGAGCGTCTACGAGCAGTACTTC. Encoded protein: CASSPTPAGSVYEQYF.

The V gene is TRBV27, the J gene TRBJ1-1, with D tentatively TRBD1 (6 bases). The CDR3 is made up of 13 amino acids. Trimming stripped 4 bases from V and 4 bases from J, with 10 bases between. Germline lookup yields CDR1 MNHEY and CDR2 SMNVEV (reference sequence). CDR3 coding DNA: TGTGCCAGCAGTTCCACAGGGTCCACTGAAGCTTTCTTT. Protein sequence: CASSSTGSTEAFF.

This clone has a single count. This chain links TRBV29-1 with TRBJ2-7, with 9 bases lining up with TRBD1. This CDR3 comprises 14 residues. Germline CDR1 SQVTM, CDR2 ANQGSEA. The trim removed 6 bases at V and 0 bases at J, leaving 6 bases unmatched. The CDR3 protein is CSVVDRGISYEQYF. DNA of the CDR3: TGCAGCGTCGTTGACAGGGGGATCTCCTACGAGCAGTACTTC.

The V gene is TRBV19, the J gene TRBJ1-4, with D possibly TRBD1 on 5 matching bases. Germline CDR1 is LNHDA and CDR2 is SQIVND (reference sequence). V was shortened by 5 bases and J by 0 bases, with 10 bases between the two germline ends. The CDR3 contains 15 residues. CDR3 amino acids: CASSLSRATNEKLFF. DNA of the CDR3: TGTGCCAGTAGTTTGAGCAGGGCAACTAATGAAAAACTGTTTTTT.

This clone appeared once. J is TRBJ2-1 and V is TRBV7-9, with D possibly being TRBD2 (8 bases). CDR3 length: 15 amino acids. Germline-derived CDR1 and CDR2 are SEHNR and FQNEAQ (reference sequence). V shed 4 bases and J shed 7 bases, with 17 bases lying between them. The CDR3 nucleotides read TGTGCCAGCAGCTCTCGGGAGGGGGCTGGAAATGAGCAGTTCTTC. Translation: CASSSREGAGNEQFF.

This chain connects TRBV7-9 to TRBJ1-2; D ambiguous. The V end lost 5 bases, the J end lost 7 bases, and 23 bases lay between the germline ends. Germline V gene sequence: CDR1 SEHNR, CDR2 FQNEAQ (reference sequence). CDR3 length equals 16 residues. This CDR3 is CASSELPEEYGFGYTF. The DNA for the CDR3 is TGTGCCAGCAGCGAACTCCCAGAGGAGTATGGTTTTGGCTACACCTTC.

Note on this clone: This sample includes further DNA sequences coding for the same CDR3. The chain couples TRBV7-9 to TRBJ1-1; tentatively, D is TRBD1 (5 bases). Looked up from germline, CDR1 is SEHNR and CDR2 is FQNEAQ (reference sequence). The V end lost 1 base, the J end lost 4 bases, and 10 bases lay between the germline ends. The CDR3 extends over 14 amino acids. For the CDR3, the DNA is TGTGCCAGCAGCTTAGTCCAGGGAGGCACTGAAGCTTTCTTT. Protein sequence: CASSLVQGGTEAFF.

Here the CDR3 reads CASSLPTSSGANVLTF. As DNA, the CDR3 is TGTGCCAGCAGCCTCCCCACGAGCTCTGGGGCCAACGTCCTGACTTTC. This chain links TRBV7-2 with TRBJ2-6, with D unresolved. Germline assignment: CDR1 SGHTA and CDR2 FQGNSA. V was cut by 5 bases and J by 0 bases, with 11 bases left in between. This CDR3 has 16 amino acids.

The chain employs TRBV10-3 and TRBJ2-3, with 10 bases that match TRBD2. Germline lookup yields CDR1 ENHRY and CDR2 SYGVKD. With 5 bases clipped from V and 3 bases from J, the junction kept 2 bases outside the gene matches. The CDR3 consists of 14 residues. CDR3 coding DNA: TGTGCCATCAGTAGCGGGGGGGGGACAGATACGCAGTATTTT. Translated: CAISSGGGTDTQYF.

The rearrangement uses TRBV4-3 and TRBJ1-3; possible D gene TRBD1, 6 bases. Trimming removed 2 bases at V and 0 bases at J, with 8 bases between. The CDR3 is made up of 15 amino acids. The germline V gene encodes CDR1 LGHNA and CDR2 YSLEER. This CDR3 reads CASSQRGGSGNTIYF. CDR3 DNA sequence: TGCGCCAGCAGCCAACGAGGGGGCTCTGGAAACACCATATATTTT.

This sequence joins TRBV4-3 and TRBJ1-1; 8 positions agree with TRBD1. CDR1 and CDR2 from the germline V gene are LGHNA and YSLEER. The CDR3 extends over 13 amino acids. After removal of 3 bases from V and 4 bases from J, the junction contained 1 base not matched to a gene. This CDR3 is CASSHTGGTEAFF. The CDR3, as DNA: TGCGCCAGCAGCCACACAGGGGGCACTGAAGCTTTCTTT.

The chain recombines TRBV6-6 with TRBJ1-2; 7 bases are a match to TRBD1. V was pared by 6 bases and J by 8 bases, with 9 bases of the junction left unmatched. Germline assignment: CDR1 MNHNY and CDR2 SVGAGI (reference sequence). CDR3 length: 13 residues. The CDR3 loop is CASRVDREGGYTF. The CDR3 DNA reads TGTGCCAGCAGAGTAGACAGGGAAGGCGGCTACACCTTC.

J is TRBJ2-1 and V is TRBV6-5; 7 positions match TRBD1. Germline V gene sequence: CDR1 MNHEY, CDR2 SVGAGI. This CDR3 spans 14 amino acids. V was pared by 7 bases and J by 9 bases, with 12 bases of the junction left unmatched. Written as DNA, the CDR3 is TGTGCCAGCACCAGTAGCAAGGGGGCCAGTGAGCAGTTCTTC. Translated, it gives CASTSSKGASEQFF.

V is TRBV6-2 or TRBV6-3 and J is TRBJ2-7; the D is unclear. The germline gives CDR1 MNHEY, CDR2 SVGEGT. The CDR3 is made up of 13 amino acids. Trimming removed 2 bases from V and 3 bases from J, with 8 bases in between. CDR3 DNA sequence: TGTGCCAGCAGTTACGGCCCCAGCTACGAGCAGTACTTC. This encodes CASSYGPSYEQYF.

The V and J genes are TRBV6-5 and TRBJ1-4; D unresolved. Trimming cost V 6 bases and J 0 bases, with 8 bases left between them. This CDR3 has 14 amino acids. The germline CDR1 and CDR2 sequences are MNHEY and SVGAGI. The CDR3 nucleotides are TGTGCCAGCAGCCTCCTTACAACTAATGAAAAACTGTTTTTT. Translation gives CASSLLTTNEKLFF.

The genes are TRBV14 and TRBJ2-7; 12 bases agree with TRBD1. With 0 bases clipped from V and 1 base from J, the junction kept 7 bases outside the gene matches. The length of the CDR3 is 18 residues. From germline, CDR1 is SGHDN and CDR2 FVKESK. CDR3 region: CASSQDPGTGGYSYEQYV. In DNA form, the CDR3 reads TGTGCCAGCAGCCAAGATCCCGGGACAGGGGGCTATTCCTACGAGCAGTACGTC.

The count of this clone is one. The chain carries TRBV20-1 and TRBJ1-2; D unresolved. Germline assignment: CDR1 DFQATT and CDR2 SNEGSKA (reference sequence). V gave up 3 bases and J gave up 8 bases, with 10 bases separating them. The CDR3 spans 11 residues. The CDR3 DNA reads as TGCAGTGCTAGTCGCAGTCTCGGCTACACCTTC. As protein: CSASRSLGYTF.

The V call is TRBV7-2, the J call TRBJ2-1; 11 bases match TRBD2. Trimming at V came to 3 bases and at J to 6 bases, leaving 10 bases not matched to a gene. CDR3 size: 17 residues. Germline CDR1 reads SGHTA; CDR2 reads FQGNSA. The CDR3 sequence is CASSLGRGLAVSNEQFF. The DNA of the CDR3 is TGTGCCAGCAGCTTGGGGAGGGGACTAGCGGTGAGCAATGAGCAGTTCTTC.

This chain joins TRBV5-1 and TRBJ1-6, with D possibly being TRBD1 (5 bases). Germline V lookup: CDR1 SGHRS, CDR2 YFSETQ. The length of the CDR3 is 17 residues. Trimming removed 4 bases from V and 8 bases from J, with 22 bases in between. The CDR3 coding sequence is TGCGCCAGCAGCCGAGACAGTCCCGGTCAGAGTTATTCACCCCTCCACTTT. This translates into CASSRDSPGQSYSPLHF.

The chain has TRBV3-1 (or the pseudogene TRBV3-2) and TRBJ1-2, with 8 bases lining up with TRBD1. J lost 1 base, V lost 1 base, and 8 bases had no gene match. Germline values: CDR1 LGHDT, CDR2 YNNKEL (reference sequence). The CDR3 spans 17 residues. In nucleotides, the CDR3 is TGTGCCAGCAGCCAAGGACCCGGGACAGGCCTTAACTATGGCTACACCTTC. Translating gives CASSQGPGTGLNYGYTF.

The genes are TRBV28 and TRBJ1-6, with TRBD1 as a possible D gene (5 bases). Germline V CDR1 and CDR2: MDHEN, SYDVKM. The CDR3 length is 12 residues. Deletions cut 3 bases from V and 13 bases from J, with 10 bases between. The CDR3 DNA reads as TGTGCCAGCAGTTTGAAGGGGTCCCCCCTCCACTTT. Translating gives CASSLKGSPLHF.

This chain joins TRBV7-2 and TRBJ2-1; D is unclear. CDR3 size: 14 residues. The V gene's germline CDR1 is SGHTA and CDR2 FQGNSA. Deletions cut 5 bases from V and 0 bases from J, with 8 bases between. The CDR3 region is CASSQVSSYNEQFF. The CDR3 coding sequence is TGTGCCAGCAGCCAGGTTAGCTCCTACAATGAGCAGTTCTTC. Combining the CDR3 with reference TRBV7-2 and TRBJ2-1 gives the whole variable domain GAGVSQSPSNKVTEKGKDVELRCDPISGHTALYWYRQSLGQGLEFLIYFQGNSAPDKSGLPSDRFSAERTGGSVSTLTIQRTQQEDSAVYLCASSQVSSYNEQFFGPGTRLTVL.

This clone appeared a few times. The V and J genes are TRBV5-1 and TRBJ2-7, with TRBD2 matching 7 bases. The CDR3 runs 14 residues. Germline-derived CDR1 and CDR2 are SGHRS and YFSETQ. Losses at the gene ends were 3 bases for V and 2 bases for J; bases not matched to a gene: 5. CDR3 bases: TGCGCCAGCAGCTCCCGGGGGGATACCTACGAGCAGTACTTC. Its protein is CASSSRGDTYEQYF. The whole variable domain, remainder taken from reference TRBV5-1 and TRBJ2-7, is KAGVTQTPRYLIKTRGQQVTLSCSPISGHRSVSWYQQTPGQGLQFLFEYFSETQRNKGNFPGRFSGRQFSNSRSEMNVSTLELGDSALYLCASSSRGDTYEQYFGPGTRLTVT.

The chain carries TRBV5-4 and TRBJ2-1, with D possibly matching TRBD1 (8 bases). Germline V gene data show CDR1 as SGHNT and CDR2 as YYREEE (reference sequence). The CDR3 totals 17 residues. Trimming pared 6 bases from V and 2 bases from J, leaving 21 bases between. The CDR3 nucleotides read TGTGCCAGCACCAGCCGGGGGGACAGGACCACCTACAATGAGCAGTTCTTC. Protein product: CASTSRGDRTTYNEQFF.

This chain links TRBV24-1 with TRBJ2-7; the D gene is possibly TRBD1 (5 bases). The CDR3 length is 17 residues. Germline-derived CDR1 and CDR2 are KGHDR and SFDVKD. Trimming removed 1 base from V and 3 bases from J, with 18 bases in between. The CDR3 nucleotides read TGTGCCACCAGTGATTTTATTTACGTCGGCAGGGTCTACGAGCAGTACTTC. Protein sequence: CATSDFIYVGRVYEQYF.